The T cell receptor (beta chain) under discussion was sequenced for a study of beta chain features in type 1 diabetes. Looking at the study overall: Comparable age, gender and cell yields were observed in patients relative to healthy donors.

V lost 7 bases to trimming and J lost 7 bases, with 12 bases between them. This CDR3 is 11 amino acids long. Of the isolated RNA, all was reverse transcribed, and so the sequenced material was expressed TCRB transcripts. Data came from immunoSEQ multiplex PCR; TCRdb stores just in-frame clones and leaves some out. This table holds around 140,000 clones, about 10% found once. This TCR came from a man younger than 35 in good health. The sequenced material came from naive CD4+ T cells from blood. The V and J genes are TRBV5-3 and TRBJ2-7, with D tentatively TRBD2 (5 bases). TRBV5-3 counts as an open reading frame of uncertain function. CDR3 bases: TGTGCCAGAGGGCCGGGCGGGGAGCAGTACTTC. Amino acids: CARGPGGEQYF.